This T cell receptor beta chain was sequenced for a study of cytomegalovirus exposure and HLA in healthy donors. Study-level background: Of the donors genotyped, approximately 400 in all, around 77% fell in the Caucasian-associated ancestry cluster.

Study-wide points: For most TCR sequences rarity was the rule, although some public TCRs occurred in many donors. Listed as cytomegalovirus-associated were 150 or so TCR beta chains. Later examination showed HLA-associated TCR beta chains had greater clonal expansion than equally common others.

Germline-derived CDR1 and CDR2 are SGHTA and FQGTGA. The CDR3 spans 14 residues. Between the trimmed V and J ends, which lost 1 base and 5 bases, there was a span of 9 bases. Turning to this clone: Its antigen remains unidentified.

Amplification used 60 Vbeta primers and 13 Jbeta primers. The method was immunoSEQ multiplex PCR; TCRdb's version includes in-frame clones alone and lacks a portion of them. The data show about 130,000 clones, approximately 79% seen once. The specimen sequenced was PBMCs. The gene calls are TRBV7-3 and TRBJ2-1; the D gene is possibly TRBD1 (6 bases). This clonotype was sampled from a middle-aged man in good health and CMV-seropositive. CDR3 DNA: TGTGCCAGCAGCTTAAACAGGGCGCACAATGAGCAGTTCTTC. Translation gives CASSLNRAHNEQFF.